These 10 T cell receptor beta chains were all obtained from the same sample, sequenced in a study of TIL therapy for anti-PD-1-resistant metastatic lung cancer. Documented time point: pre-treatment sample, taken before nivolumab and TIL therapy. The libraries were made with immunoSEQ v3. TCRdb keeps only in-frame clones here, not all; method: immunoSEQ multiplex PCR. The table has about 60,000 clones, around nine tenths seen once. Specimen: blood, collected at baseline. The receptor set was obtained from a person between 30 and 79 years old with non-small cell lung cancer.

J is TRBJ2-1 and V is TRBV11-2; 7 nucleotides line up with TRBD1. V shed 5 bases, J shed 3 bases, and the junction held 4 bases outside the gene matches. The germline V gene has CDR1 SGHAT and CDR2 FQNNGV. The CDR3 spans 14 residues. The CDR3 DNA reads TGTGCCAGCAGCGCCCGGGACAGCTACAATGAGCAGTTCTTC. It encodes CASSARDSYNEQFF.

In DNA form, the CDR3 reads TGTGCCAGCAGCGCGGGACTAGCGGGAGGAACCTTCTCCTGGGTC. Translating gives CASSAGLAGGTFSWV. The gene calls are TRBV5-4 and TRBJ2-7; 15 nucleotides agree with TRBD2. This CDR3 has 15 residues. CDR1 SGHNT and CDR2 YYREEE come from the germline V gene (reference sequence).

The J gene is TRBJ1-6, the V gene TRBV10-3; 8 bases match TRBD1. The CDR3 is 18 amino acids. Unmatched junction bases numbered 4, after V lost 0 bases and J lost 0 bases. CDR1 and CDR2 from the germline V gene are ENHRY and SYGVKD. CDR3 nucleotide sequence: TGTGCCATCAGTGAGTCTGCCACAGGGGGCTCCTATAATTCACCCCTCCACTTT. It encodes CAISESATGGSYNSPLHF.

This clone was counted a single time. The V gene is TRBV6-5, the J gene TRBJ2-4; D is undetermined. Trimming left V 6 bases short and J 0 bases short, with 12 bases between. From germline, CDR1 is MNHEY and CDR2 SVGAGI. This CDR3 is 15 amino acids long. CDR3 nucleotides: TGTGCCAGCAGAAAGGGTTTTTTAGCCAAAAACATTCAGTACTTC. It encodes CASRKGFLAKNIQYF.

This chain uses TRBV7-6 with TRBJ2-3, with D unclear. Germline loops: CDR1 SGHVS, CDR2 FNYEAQ. Trimming took 1 base from V and 5 from J, leaving 13 bases between them. CDR3 length: 15 residues. Written as DNA, the CDR3 is TGTGCCAGCAGCTTAGAAAGCTCCCGGAGAGATACGCAGTATTTT. It codes for CASSLESSRRDTQYF. The variable domain in full, completed from reference TRBV7-6 and TRBJ2-3, reads GAGVSQSPRYKVTKRGQDVALRCDPISGHVSLYWYRQALGQGPEFLTYFNYEAQQDKSGLPNDRFSAERPEGSISTLTIQRTEQRDSAMYRCASSLESSRRDTQYFGPGTRLTVL.

The chain is built from TRBV9 and TRBJ2-3, with D unclear. There are 16 residues in the CDR3. The V gene lost 0 bases and the J gene lost 2 bases, with 13 bases spanning the gap. The germline gives CDR1 SGDLS, CDR2 YYNGEE. DNA of the CDR3: TGTGCCAGCAGCGTAGGTGATCTGGAACCCACAGATACGCAGTATTTT. Its translation: CASSVGDLEPTDTQYF.

The sample holds one count of this clone. This chain connects TRBV6-5 to TRBJ2-1, with a weak D call TRBD2 (6 bases). Trimming left V 0 bases short and J 6 bases short, with 15 bases between. The CDR3 spans 16 residues. CDR1 is MNHEY, CDR2 SVGAGI, per germline. The CDR3 protein is CASSYSGGYKVNEQFF. The CDR3 DNA reads TGTGCCAGCAGTTACTCTGGGGGGTATAAGGTCAATGAGCAGTTCTTC.

The chain recombines TRBV12-3 or TRBV12-4 with TRBJ2-7; D is ambiguous. Trimming stripped 3 bases from V and 4 bases from J, with 7 bases between. The CDR3 length is 12 residues. CDR3 amino acids: CASSFGWYEQYF. In DNA, the CDR3 is TGTGCCAGCAGTTTTGGGTGGTACGAGCAGTACTTC.

The chain links TRBV6-2 or TRBV6-3 to TRBJ1-5; D call uncertain. Germline loops: CDR1 MNHEY, CDR2 SVGEGT. V was cut by 5 bases and J by 4 bases, with 18 bases left in between. The CDR3 consists of 16 residues. Written as DNA, the CDR3 is TGTGCCAGCAGTCCCCAGAGGGTTAGTGGGAATCAGCCCCAGCATTTT. Encoded protein: CASSPQRVSGNQPQHF.

Only a few counts were recorded for this clone. The genes are TRBV2 and TRBJ1-1; 8 bases map to TRBD1. The V gene end was trimmed by 10 bases and the J gene end by 3 bases; junction bases not matched to a gene: 7. Germline V CDR1 and CDR2: SNHLY, FYNNEI. This CDR3 comprises 13 residues. The CDR3 nucleotides read TGTGCCACCTACAGGGGGGCGGACACTGAAGCTTTCTTT. It is translated as CATYRGADTEAFF.